The 16 T cell receptor beta chains listed next were all sequenced from one sample in a study of blood T cell repertoires in COVID-19 (dated by TCRdb to 2018 to 2020). Libraries were built with the immunoSEQ multiplex PCR assay. Entries here come from immuneACCESS through TCRdb and include only in-frame sequences with V and J called. Some clones fail to appear in such tables; in the studies checked, an unresolved V gene covers under half of the shortfall, and the cause of the remainder is unknown. This sample lists 150,000 or so clones; approximately 81% were detected once. The ten largest clones take up 14% of the sample. The sequencing input was peripheral blood. The receptor set was obtained from a man aged 18-30 years with active or convalescent COVID-19.

The chain is built from TRBV6-1 and TRBJ1-2; 7 bases agree with TRBD1. The V gene end was trimmed by 3 bases and the J gene end by 2 bases; junction bases not matched to a gene: 0. The CDR3 has 13 amino acids. CDR1 and CDR2 from the germline V gene are MNHNS and SASEGT. Here the CDR3 reads CASSEGQNYGYTF. The CDR3 DNA reads TGTGCCAGCAGTGAGGGACAGAACTATGGCTACACCTTC.

This clone has more than one count but fewer than ten. The chain recombines TRBV7-2 with TRBJ2-3; D possibly corresponds to TRBD1 (6 bases). The V and J ends lost 0 bases and 5 bases respectively, with 6 bases between them. CDR1 is SGHTA, CDR2 FQGNSA, per germline. CDR3 length: 13 residues. The CDR3 loop is CASSLATGDTQYF. CDR3 DNA: TGTGCCAGCAGCTTAGCGACAGGAGATACGCAGTATTTT.

The J gene is TRBJ2-7, the V gene TRBV6-5, with 7 nucleotides matching TRBD1. Germline V lookup: CDR1 MNHEY, CDR2 SVGAGI. This CDR3 has 14 residues. Trimming at V came to 10 bases and at J to 2 bases, leaving 11 bases not matched to a gene. CDR3 nucleotides: TGTGCCACTAAGATAGGACAGGCGACCTACGAGCAGTACTTC. As protein: CATKIGQATYEQYF.

The rearrangement uses TRBV19 and TRBJ2-7; D not certain. V shed 1 base and J shed 5 bases, with 15 bases lying between them. Germline assignment: CDR1 LNHDA and CDR2 SQIVND (reference sequence). The CDR3 length is 15 residues. The CDR3 DNA sequence: TGTGCCAGTAGTATAGTTGAGCTGAGGATCCACGAGCAGTACTTC. It yields the protein CASSIVELRIHEQYF.

The chain uses TRBV12-5 and TRBJ2-5; D remains unclear. Germline values: CDR1 LGHNT, CDR2 FRNRAP. V lost 5 bases and J lost 0, with 4 bases in between. The CDR3 is 12 amino acids. The CDR3 sequence: CASGNYQETQYF. DNA for the CDR3: TGTGCTAGTGGTAACTACCAAGAGACCCAGTACTTC. Supplemented by reference TRBV12-5 and TRBJ2-5, the full variable domain reads DARVTQTPRHKVTEMGQEVTMRCQPILGHNTVFWYRQTMMQGLELLAYFRNRAPLDDSGMPKDRFSAEMPDATLATLKIQPSEPRDSAVYFCASGNYQETQYFGPGTRLLVL.

The CDR3 sequence: CASSSRGVETQYF. The CDR3, as DNA: TGTGCCAGCAGTTCCCGGGGAGTAGAGACCCAGTACTTC. The V call is TRBV12-3 or TRBV12-4, the J call TRBJ2-5; TRBD2 is a possible D gene (5 bases). The CDR3 has 13 residues. Trimming removed 4 bases from V and 4 bases from J, with 10 bases in between.

This clone was counted between two and nine times. The genes are TRBV19 and TRBJ1-5, with 8 positions matching TRBD1. Germline CDR1 LNHDA, CDR2 SQIVND (reference sequence). Losses at the gene ends were 3 bases for V and 6 bases for J; bases not matched to a gene: 10. The CDR3 sequence is 16 residues long. In DNA, the CDR3 is TGTGCCAGTAGTATTACCGGGACAGGTAACCTTCAGCCCCAGCATTTT. Translation: CASSITGTGNLQPQHF.

This rearrangement joins TRBV28 to TRBJ1-4; the D gene is possibly TRBD1 (6 bases). Per germline, CDR1 MDHEN and CDR2 SYDVKM. V was trimmed by 5 bases and J by 0 bases, leaving 16 bases between them. The CDR3 sequence is 17 residues long. DNA of the CDR3: TGTGCCAGCAGTGCGAACCGGGACACCGCAACTAATGAAAAACTGTTTTTT. Translating it yields CASSANRDTATNEKLFF.

The CDR3 region has the DNA TGTGCCAGCAGTCAATCGACCTCTTCAGGGGATACGCAGTATTTT. Amino acid sequence: CASSQSTSSGDTQYF. The V and J genes are TRBV6-6 and TRBJ2-3, with D possibly TRBD1 on 5 matching bases. Germline V gene sequence: CDR1 MNHNY, CDR2 SVGAGI (reference sequence). The CDR3 length is 15 residues. V was cut by 5 bases and J by 6 bases, with 18 bases left in between.

The chain couples TRBV2 to TRBJ2-5, with a tentative D call TRBD1 (6 bases). The germline gives CDR1 SNHLY, CDR2 FYNNEI. V shed 10 bases and J shed 5 bases, with 17 bases lying between them. The CDR3 runs 13 residues. The CDR3 here is CANPRTVGETQYF. CDR3 in DNA: TGTGCCAACCCCCGGACAGTCGGGGAGACCCAGTACTTC. Looking up the rest from reference TRBV2 and TRBJ2-5 gives the full variable domain: EPEVTQTPSHQVTQMGQEVILRCVPISNHLYFYWYRQILGQKVEFLVSFYNNEISEKSEIFDDQFSVERPDGSNFTLKIRSTKLEDSAMYFCANPRTVGETQYFGPGTRLLVL.

The chain uses TRBV9 and TRBJ2-3, with D perhaps matching TRBD2 (5 bases). CDR1 is SGDLS, CDR2 YYNGEE, per germline. The length of the CDR3 is 16 residues. V shed 0 bases and J shed 6 bases, with 17 bases lying between them. DNA for the CDR3: TGTGCCAGCAGCGTAGGGCTAGCAGTCGATACGGATACGCAGTATTTT. It codes for CASSVGLAVDTDTQYF.

The chain joins TRBV28 to TRBJ1-2; D is ambiguous. Trimming left V 2 bases short and J 4 bases short, with 14 bases between. Germline V gene data show CDR1 as MDHEN and CDR2 as SYDVKM. The CDR3 totals 15 residues. This CDR3 is CASSLHGGFGYGYTF. The CDR3 region has the DNA TGTGCCAGCAGTTTACATGGAGGGTTTGGCTATGGCTACACCTTC.

V usage is TRBV7-2 and J usage is TRBJ1-2, with D possibly being TRBD1 (5 bases). Germline V lookup: CDR1 SGHTA, CDR2 FQGNSA. The V end was cut by 5 bases, the J end by 1 base, with 14 bases between. CDR3 size: 15 residues. The CDR3 protein is CASSLMGPINYGYTF. Written as DNA, the CDR3 is TGTGCCAGCAGCCTCATGGGGCCGATTAACTATGGCTACACCTTC.

The genes are TRBV5-1 and TRBJ2-6, with TRBD1 matching 8 bases. Germline CDR1 is SGHRS and CDR2 is YFSETQ. This CDR3 spans 18 amino acids. Trimming cost V 2 bases and J 0 bases; bases outside gene matches: 7. The CDR3 loop is CASSFEGQGHSGANVLTF. DNA for the CDR3: TGCGCCAGCAGCTTCGAAGGACAGGGACACTCTGGGGCCAACGTCCTGACTTTC. The full variable domain, with the rest looked up from reference TRBV5-1 and TRBJ2-6, is KAGVTQTPRYLIKTRGQQVTLSCSPISGHRSVSWYQQTPGQGLQFLFEYFSETQRNKGNFPGRFSGRQFSNSRSEMNVSTLELGDSALYLCASSFEGQGHSGANVLTFGAGSRLTVL.

This chain links TRBV2 with TRBJ2-7; TRBD1 matches 9 bases. CDR1 and CDR2 from the germline V gene are SNHLY and FYNNEI. The CDR3 extends over 16 amino acids. V dropped 2 bases and J dropped 6; count of bases not matched to a gene: 11. CDR3 loop: CASSERWEQGAGEQYF. Here the CDR3 DNA reads TGTGCCAGCAGTGAAAGGTGGGAACAGGGGGCGGGCGAGCAGTACTTC.

J is TRBJ2-1 and V is TRBV6-5, with 11 bases that match TRBD2. Germline loops: CDR1 MNHEY, CDR2 SVGAGI. After removal of 6 bases from V and 5 bases from J, the junction contained 6 bases not matched to a gene. The CDR3 has 15 amino acids. Here the CDR3 reads CASRLGLAEHNEQFF. The CDR3 DNA reads as TGTGCCAGCAGGCTGGGACTAGCGGAGCACAATGAGCAGTTCTTC.